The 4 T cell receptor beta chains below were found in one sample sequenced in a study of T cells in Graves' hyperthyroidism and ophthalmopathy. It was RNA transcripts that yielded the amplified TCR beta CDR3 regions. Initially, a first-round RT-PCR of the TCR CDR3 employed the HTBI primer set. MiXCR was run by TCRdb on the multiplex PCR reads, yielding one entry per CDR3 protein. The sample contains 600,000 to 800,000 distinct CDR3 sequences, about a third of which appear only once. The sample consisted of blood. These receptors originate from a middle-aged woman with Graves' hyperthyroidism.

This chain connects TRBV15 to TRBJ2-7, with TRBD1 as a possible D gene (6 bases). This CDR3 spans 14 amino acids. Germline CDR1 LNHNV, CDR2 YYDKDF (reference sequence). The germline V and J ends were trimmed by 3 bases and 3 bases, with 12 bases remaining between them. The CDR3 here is CATSSLAQGYEQYF. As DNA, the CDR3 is TGTGCCACCAGCAGCTTAGCACAGGGCTACGAGCAGTACTTC.

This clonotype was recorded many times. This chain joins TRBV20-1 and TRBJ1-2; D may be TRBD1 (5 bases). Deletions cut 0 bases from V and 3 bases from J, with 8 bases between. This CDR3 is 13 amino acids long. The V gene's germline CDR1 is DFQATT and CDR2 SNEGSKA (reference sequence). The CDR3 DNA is TGCAGTGCTAGAGAGGGGACGGACTATGGCTACACCTTC. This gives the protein CSAREGTDYGYTF.

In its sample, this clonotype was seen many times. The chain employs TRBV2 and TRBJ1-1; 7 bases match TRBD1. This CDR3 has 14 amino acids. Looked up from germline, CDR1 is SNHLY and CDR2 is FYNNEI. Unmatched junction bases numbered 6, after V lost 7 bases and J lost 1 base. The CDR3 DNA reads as TGTGCCAGCACCGAAACAGGGGCGAACACTGAAGCTTTCTTT. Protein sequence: CASTETGANTEAFF.

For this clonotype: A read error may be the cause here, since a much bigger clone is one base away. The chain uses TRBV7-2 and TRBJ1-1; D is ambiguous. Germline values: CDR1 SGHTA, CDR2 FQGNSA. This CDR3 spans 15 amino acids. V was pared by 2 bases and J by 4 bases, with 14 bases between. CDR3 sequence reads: CASSLLSGVGTEAFF. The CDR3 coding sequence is TGTGCCAGCAGCTTACTAAGCGGGGTTGGCACTGAAGCTTTCTTT.